What follows are 9 T cell receptor beta chains derived from one specimen sequenced in a study of T cell responses to AZD1222 COVID-19 vaccine. Repertoires were generated with immunoSEQ multiplex PCR, while TCRdb's copy carries only in-frame clones and drops some. The sample has some 140,000 clones, more than 85% seen once. The sample was peripheral blood, taken on day 0 of AZD1222 vaccination. These receptors came from an adult in good health.

In this sample, this clone turned up once. The chain uses TRBV6-5 and TRBJ1-4; tentative D call: TRBD1 (6 bases). The V end was cut by 7 bases, the J end by 4 bases, with 13 bases between. In germline, CDR1 is MNHEY, CDR2 SVGAGI. This CDR3 comprises 14 residues. CDR3 residues: CASKGGRSNEKLFF. CDR3 bases: TGTGCCAGCAAGGGGGGCAGGAGTAATGAAAAACTGTTTTTT.

The V call is TRBV10-3, the J call TRBJ1-5; D remains ambiguous. V gave up 3 bases and J gave up 3 bases, with 9 bases separating them. Germline V lookup: CDR1 ENHRY, CDR2 SYGVKD. The CDR3 contains 14 residues. The CDR3 spells CAISDGDVNQPQHF. In DNA form, the CDR3 reads TGTGCCATCAGTGACGGAGATGTCAATCAGCCCCAGCATTTT.

The DNA for the CDR3 is TGTGCCAGCAGCCATAACGACGGCACCGAAGCTTTCTTT. This codes for CASSHNDGTEAFF. J is TRBJ1-1 and V is TRBV7-7, with D uncertain. Germline loops: CDR1 SSHAT, CDR2 FNYEAQ (reference sequence). Trimming took 5 bases from V and 8 from J, leaving 15 bases between them. CDR3 size: 13 residues.

The V and J genes are TRBV19 and TRBJ1-2; TRBD1 matches 9 bases. Looked up from germline, CDR1 is LNHDA and CDR2 is SQIVND (reference sequence). The junction had 2 bases not matched to a gene; V was cut back by 5 bases and J by 4 bases. The CDR3 has 13 residues. CDR3: CASSVGQGYGYTF. The CDR3 nucleotides are TGTGCCAGTAGTGTGGGACAGGGCTATGGCTACACCTTC.

The genes are TRBV10-2 and TRBJ2-7; D is possibly TRBD1 or TRBD2 (5 bases each). CDR3 length: 13 residues. From germline, CDR1 is WSHSY and CDR2 SAAADI. Trimming cost V 2 bases and J 4 bases, with 9 bases left between them. The CDR3, as DNA: TGCGCCAGCAGTGAGGGCAGGGAGTACGAGCAGTACTTC. Translated: CASSEGREYEQYF.

This clone showed up just once. This rearrangement joins TRBV7-2 to TRBJ2-1; TRBD2 agrees at 13 bases. CDR3 length equals 16 residues. Germline assignment: CDR1 SGHTA and CDR2 FQGNSA. The J segment lost 6 bases and the V segment lost 0 bases, leaving 2 bases of the junction unmatched. The DNA of the CDR3 is TGTGCCAGCAGCTTAGCGGGGACTAGCGGGACCAATGAGCAGTTCTTC. Its protein product is CASSLAGTSGTNEQFF.

The rearrangement links TRBV19 to TRBJ2-1; tentatively, D is TRBD2 (6 bases). Germline lookup yields CDR1 LNHDA and CDR2 SQIVND (reference sequence). The length of the CDR3 is 12 residues. V was pared by 6 bases and J by 9 bases, with 12 bases between. This chain's CDR3 is CASRSRDSEQFF. The CDR3 coding sequence is TGTGCCAGTAGATCGCGGGATAGTGAGCAGTTCTTC. Full variable domain (missing parts from reference TRBV19 and TRBJ2-1): DGGITQSPKYLFRKEGQNVTLSCEQNLNHDAMYWYRQDPGQGLRLIYYSQIVNDFQKGDIAEGYSVSREKKESFPLTVTSAQKNPTAFYLCASRSRDSEQFFGPGTRLTVL.

In this sample, this clone turned up once. The chain joins TRBV28 to TRBJ2-7; the D is unclear. CDR1 MDHEN and CDR2 SYDVKM come from the germline V gene. There are 14 residues in the CDR3. V was clipped by 3 bases and J by 2 bases, with 11 bases between them. DNA of the CDR3: TGTGCCAGCAGTTTTTCCAGTCGCACCTACGAGCAGTACTTC. It translates to CASSFSSRTYEQYF.

J is TRBJ2-3 and V is TRBV6-4, with TRBD2 identical over 10 bases. Germline CDR1 and CDR2: MRHNA and SNTAGT. The CDR3 contains 16 residues. Trimming cost V 2 bases and J 5 bases; bases outside gene matches: 7. The CDR3 region is CASSDRKAGGRDTQYF. CDR3 nucleotides: TGTGCCAGCAGTGACAGGAAAGCGGGAGGGCGAGATACGCAGTATTTT.